These 15 T cell receptor beta chains share one sample of origin, sequenced in a study of blood T cell repertoires in COVID-19. Produced via immunoSEQ multiplex PCR; TCRdb's table is partial and in-frame only. The sample contains 250,000 to 300,000 clones, 70% to 90% of which appear only once. Sequencing used peripheral blood. Source of these receptors: a woman aged 25-40 years with COVID-19, enrolled during active disease.

This chain uses TRBV19 with TRBJ1-5; TRBD1 might be the D (6 bases). The V end lost 4 bases, the J end lost 1 base, and 11 bases lay between the germline ends. The germline V gene encodes CDR1 LNHDA and CDR2 SQIVND (reference sequence). This CDR3 has 15 amino acids. The CDR3 nucleotides read TGTGCCAGTAGTACCTGGACAGAAAGCAATCAGCCCCAGCATTTT. This encodes CASSTWTESNQPQHF.

The J gene is TRBJ1-6, the V gene TRBV5-1; D unresolved. V was pared by 4 bases and J by 6 bases, with 20 bases between. The CDR3 is 17 residues long. The germline V gene encodes CDR1 SGHRS and CDR2 YFSETQ. CDR3: CASSREPRERGNSPLHF. The CDR3 DNA reads as TGCGCCAGCAGCCGAGAGCCCCGGGAGCGTGGTAATTCACCCCTCCACTTT.

This sequence joins TRBV28 and TRBJ2-2, with 7 nucleotides matching TRBD1. The CDR3 totals 17 residues. V lost 4 bases to trimming and J lost 1 base; unmatched junction nucleotides: 9. Germline-derived CDR1 and CDR2 are MDHEN and SYDVKM. In nucleotides, the CDR3 is TGTGCCAGCAGTTCGAAAACTTGGACAGGGAACACCGGGGAGCTGTTTTTT. This translates into CASSSKTWTGNTGELFF.

This clone turned up a few times. The V gene is TRBV5-1, the J gene TRBJ2-3, with TRBD2 identical over 8 bases. Germline V CDR1 and CDR2: SGHRS, YFSETQ. The CDR3 runs 16 residues. V was clipped by 3 bases and J by 2 bases; unmatched bases: 8. The CDR3 loop reads CASSSPSGGVTDTQYF. CDR3 in DNA: TGCGCCAGCAGCTCCCCCTCCGGGGGGGTCACAGATACGCAGTATTTT.

DNA for the CDR3: TGCGCCAGCAGCATGACTAATGTCGGAGAGACCCAGTACTTC. Translating it yields CASSMTNVGETQYF. V is TRBV5-1 and J is TRBJ2-5; possible D gene TRBD2, 5 bases. The CDR3 loop spans 14 amino acids. Germline-derived CDR1 and CDR2 are SGHRS and YFSETQ. V shed 4 bases and J shed 4 bases, with 14 bases lying between them.

The chain recombines TRBV28 with TRBJ1-2; D may be TRBD1 (6 bases). V was pared by 6 bases and J by 4 bases, with 12 bases between. The CDR3 runs to 13 residues. CDR1 is MDHEN, CDR2 SYDVKM, per germline. The CDR3 DNA follows: TGTGCCAGCAGCCTGACAGGTACCTATGGCTACACCTTC. Residues: CASSLTGTYGYTF.

The chain uses TRBV5-4 and TRBJ1-6, with a tentative D call TRBD1 (5 bases). The V end was cut by 4 bases, the J end by 4 bases, with 15 bases between. Germline loops: CDR1 SGHNT, CDR2 YYREEE (reference sequence). CDR3 length: 16 amino acids. This chain's CDR3 is CASSRSPQVYNSPLHF. CDR3 coding DNA: TGTGCCAGCAGCCGGAGCCCACAGGTTTATAATTCACCCCTCCACTTT.

The chain employs TRBV5-1 and TRBJ2-5, with 8 bases that match TRBD2. V gave up 0 bases and J gave up 4 bases; unmatched junction bases: 8. The CDR3 totals 16 residues. The germline gives CDR1 SGHRS, CDR2 YFSETQ. CDR3 sequence reads: CASSLVGGRWGETQYF. The CDR3 DNA follows: TGCGCCAGCAGCTTGGTCGGCGGGAGGTGGGGAGAGACCCAGTACTTC.

This clone has only one observation. As DNA, the CDR3 is TGTGCCAGCAGTTTTGCCGGGACAGGGGGAGGAGAGCAGTACTTC. This codes for CASSFAGTGGGEQYF. The chain carries TRBV2 and TRBJ2-7, with 11 bases lining up with TRBD1. Germline CDR1 is SNHLY and CDR2 is FYNNEI. V dropped 5 bases and J dropped 7; count of bases not matched to a gene: 10. The CDR3 sequence is 15 residues long. The full variable domain, with the rest looked up from reference TRBV2 and TRBJ2-7, is EPEVTQTPSHQVTQMGQEVILRCVPISNHLYFYWYRQILGQKVEFLVSFYNNEISEKSEIFDDQFSVERPDGSNFTLKIRSTKLEDSAMYFCASSFAGTGGGEQYFGPGTRLTVT.

The gene calls are TRBV12-5 and TRBJ1-5; 7 bases fit TRBD1. The CDR3 loop spans 15 amino acids. Looked up from germline, CDR1 is LGHNT and CDR2 is FRNRAP. V was clipped by 6 bases and J by 4 bases; unmatched bases: 9. CDR3 sequence reads: CASGLLGQPNQPQHF. DNA for the CDR3: TGTGCTAGTGGCTTGCTGGGACAGCCGAATCAGCCCCAGCATTTT.

The gene calls are TRBV5-1 and TRBJ1-6; tentatively, D is TRBD1 (6 bases). The length of the CDR3 is 13 residues. CDR1 is SGHRS and CDR2 is YFSETQ in the germline V gene. Trimming cost V 1 base and J 15 bases, with 14 bases left between them. In nucleotides, the CDR3 is TGCGCCAGCAGCTTGTCACAGGGTGATGTCCTCCACTTT. Translated: CASSLSQGDVLHF.

The table lists this clone with many counts. The gene calls are TRBV5-4 and TRBJ1-2; 7 bases line up with TRBD1. CDR1 and CDR2 from the germline V gene are SGHNT and YYREEE (reference sequence). This CDR3 has 17 residues. V lost 0 bases and J lost 7; bases outside the gene matches: 15. Here the CDR3 reads CASSLDNQRQGVGGYTF. In nucleotides, the CDR3 is TGTGCCAGCAGCTTGGATAACCAAAGGCAGGGGGTCGGTGGCTACACCTTC.

The genes are TRBV6-5 and TRBJ1-6; D not resolved. The CDR3 covers 15 residues. Germline V gene lookup returns CDR1 MNHEY and CDR2 SVGAGI. V gave up 0 bases and J gave up 13 bases, with 16 bases separating them. The CDR3 bases are TGTGCCAGCAGTTACTCGATGTCGGGTATAGCCCCCCTCCACTTT. Translating gives CASSYSMSGIAPLHF.

CDR3 amino acids: CASRLIHFQLAGSLETQYF. For the CDR3, the DNA is TGTGCAAGTCGCCTAATCCACTTCCAGCTGGCGGGGTCCTTAGAGACCCAGTACTTC. The chain carries TRBV12-2 and TRBJ2-5; TRBD2 was called by the table and not checked on the DNA. TRBV12-2 is listed as a pseudogene. The CDR3 is 19 amino acids.

The chain couples TRBV2 to TRBJ2-3; D uncertain. Germline V gene sequence: CDR1 SNHLY, CDR2 FYNNEI. V lost 5 bases, J lost 2 bases, and 14 bases lay in between. CDR3 size: 15 residues. CDR3 amino acids: CASSKELEVTDTQYF. The CDR3 DNA reads TGTGCCAGCAGTAAAGAGCTTGAGGTCACAGATACGCAGTATTTT.